Below, one T cell receptor (beta chain) is given with its context. Enrollees, about 18 to 90 years old, lived in approximately 25 US areas. Germline CDR1 MDHEN, CDR2 SYDVKM. The J segment lost 2 bases and the V segment lost 10 bases, leaving 7 bases of the junction unmatched. The CDR3 totals 14 residues. The data were taken from a study of blood T cell repertoires in COVID-19. Original data processing: Reference gene primer amplification gave nucleated cell count estimates. TCRdb's copy holds only in-frame clones and misses some; the assay was immunoSEQ multiplex PCR. Clonal size and the V and J genes are those of that table, whereas D and trimming came from the DNA. The table lists approximately 310,000 clones, around 85% of them singletons.

The sample taken for sequencing was PBMCs or T cells enriched from blood (not recorded which). The chain joins TRBV28 to TRBJ2-7; the match to TRBD2 covers 11 bases. The clonotype originates from a woman aged 30 to 39 who had been exposed to COVID-19. Here the CDR3 reads CAIARGLAAYEQYF. The CDR3 bases are TGTGCCATTGCCAGGGGACTAGCGGCCTACGAGCAGTACTTC.